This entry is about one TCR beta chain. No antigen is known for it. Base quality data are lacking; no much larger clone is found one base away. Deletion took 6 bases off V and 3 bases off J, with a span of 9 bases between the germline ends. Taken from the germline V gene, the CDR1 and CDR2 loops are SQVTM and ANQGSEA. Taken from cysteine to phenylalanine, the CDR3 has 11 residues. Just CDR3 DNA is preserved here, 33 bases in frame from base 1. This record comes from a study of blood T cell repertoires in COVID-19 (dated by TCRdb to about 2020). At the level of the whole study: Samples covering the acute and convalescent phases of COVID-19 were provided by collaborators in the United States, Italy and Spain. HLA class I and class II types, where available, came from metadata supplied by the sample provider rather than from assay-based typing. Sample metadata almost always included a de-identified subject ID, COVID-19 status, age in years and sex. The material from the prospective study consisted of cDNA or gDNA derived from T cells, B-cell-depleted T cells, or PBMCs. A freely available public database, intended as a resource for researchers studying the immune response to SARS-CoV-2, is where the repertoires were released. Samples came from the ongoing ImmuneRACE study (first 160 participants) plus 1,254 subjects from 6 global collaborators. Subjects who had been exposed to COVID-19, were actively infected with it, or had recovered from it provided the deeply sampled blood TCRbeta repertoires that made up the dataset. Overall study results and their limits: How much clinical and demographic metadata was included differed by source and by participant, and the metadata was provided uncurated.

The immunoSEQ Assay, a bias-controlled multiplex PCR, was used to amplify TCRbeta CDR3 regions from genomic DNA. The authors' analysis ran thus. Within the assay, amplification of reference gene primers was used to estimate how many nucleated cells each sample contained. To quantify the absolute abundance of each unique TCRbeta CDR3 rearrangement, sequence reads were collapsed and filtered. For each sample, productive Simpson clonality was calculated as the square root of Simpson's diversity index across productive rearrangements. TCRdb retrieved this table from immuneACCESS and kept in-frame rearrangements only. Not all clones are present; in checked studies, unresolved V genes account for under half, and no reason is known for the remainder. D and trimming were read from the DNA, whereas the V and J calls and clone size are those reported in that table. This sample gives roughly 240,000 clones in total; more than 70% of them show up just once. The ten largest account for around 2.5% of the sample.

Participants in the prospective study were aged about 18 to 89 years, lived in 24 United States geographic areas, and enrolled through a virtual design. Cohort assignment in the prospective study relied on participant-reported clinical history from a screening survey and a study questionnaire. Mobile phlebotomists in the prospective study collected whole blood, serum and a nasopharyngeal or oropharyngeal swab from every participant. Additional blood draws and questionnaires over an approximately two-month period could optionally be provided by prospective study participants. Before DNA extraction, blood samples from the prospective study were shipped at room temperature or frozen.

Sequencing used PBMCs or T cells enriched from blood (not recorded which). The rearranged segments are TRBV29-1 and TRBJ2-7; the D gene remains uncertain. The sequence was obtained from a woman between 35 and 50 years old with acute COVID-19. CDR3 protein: CSVGNSYEQYF. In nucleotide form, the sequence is TGCAGCGTCGGAAACAGCTACGAGCAGTACTTC.